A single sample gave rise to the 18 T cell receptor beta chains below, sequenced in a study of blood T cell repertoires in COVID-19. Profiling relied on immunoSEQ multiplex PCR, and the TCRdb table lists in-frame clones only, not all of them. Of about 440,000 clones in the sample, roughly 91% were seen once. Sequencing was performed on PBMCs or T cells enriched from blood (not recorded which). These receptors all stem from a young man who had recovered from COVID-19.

DNA for the CDR3: TGTGCCAGCAGCCTAGGAACAGGGTTGGTGGACTATGGCTACACCTTC. Encoded protein: CASSLGTGLVDYGYTF. This chain connects TRBV5-4 to TRBJ1-2, with a possible D match to TRBD1 (6 bases). CDR1 SGHNT and CDR2 YYREEE come from the germline V gene (reference sequence). The CDR3 is 16 residues long. V gave up 4 bases and J gave up 3 bases, with 19 bases separating them.

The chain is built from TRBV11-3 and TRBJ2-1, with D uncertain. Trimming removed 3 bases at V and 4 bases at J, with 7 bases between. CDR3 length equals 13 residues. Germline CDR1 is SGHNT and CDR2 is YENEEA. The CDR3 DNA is TGTGCCAGCAGCTTGGCGGAGTACAATGAGCAGTTCTTC. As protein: CASSLAEYNEQFF.

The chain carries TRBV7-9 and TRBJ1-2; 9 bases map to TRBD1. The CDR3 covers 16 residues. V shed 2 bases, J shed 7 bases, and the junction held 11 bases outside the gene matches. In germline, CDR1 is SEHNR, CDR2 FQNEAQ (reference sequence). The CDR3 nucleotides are TGTGCCAGCAGCTTAAAGGCACAGGGGGCAGGGGGTGGCTACACCTTC. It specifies CASSLKAQGAGGGYTF. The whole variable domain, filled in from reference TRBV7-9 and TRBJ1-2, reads DTGVSQNPRHKITKRGQNVTFRCDPISEHNRLYWYRQTLGQGPEFLTYFQNEAQLEKSRLLSDRFSAERPKGSFSTLEIQRTEQGDSAMYLCASSLKAQGAGGGYTFGSGTRLTVV.

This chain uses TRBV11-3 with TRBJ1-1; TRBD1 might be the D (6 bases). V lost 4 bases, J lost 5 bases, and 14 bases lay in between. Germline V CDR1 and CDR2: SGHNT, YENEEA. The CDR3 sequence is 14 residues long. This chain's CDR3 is CASSYSGVDTEAFF. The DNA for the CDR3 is TGTGCCAGCAGCTACTCAGGGGTCGATACTGAAGCTTTCTTT.

CDR3 region: CASSPRPGGGSPLHF. DNA of the CDR3: TGTGCCAGCAGCCCGAGACCAGGGGGCGGGTCACCCCTCCACTTT. The V call is TRBV9, the J call TRBJ1-6; the match to TRBD1 covers 8 bases. CDR1 and CDR2 (germline): SGDLS, YYNGEE. The V segment lost 4 bases and the J segment 10 bases; nucleotides outside the gene matches: 10. This CDR3 has 15 amino acids. Supplemented by reference TRBV9 and TRBJ1-6, the full variable domain reads DSGVTQTPKHLITATGQRVTLRCSPRSGDLSVYWYQQSLDQGLQFLIQYYNGEERAKGNILERFSAQQFPDLHSELNLSSLELGDSALYFCASSPRPGGGSPLHFGNGTRLTVT.

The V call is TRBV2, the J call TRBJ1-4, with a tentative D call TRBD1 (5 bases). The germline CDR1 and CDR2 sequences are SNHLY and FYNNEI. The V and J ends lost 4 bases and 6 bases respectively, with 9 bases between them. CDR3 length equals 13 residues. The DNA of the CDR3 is TGTGCCAGCAGTGCGGGGGGTTATGAAAAACTGTTTTTT. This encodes CASSAGGYEKLFF. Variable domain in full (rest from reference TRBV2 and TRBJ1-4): EPEVTQTPSHQVTQMGQEVILRCVPISNHLYFYWYRQILGQKVEFLVSFYNNEISEKSEIFDDQFSVERPDGSNFTLKIRSTKLEDSAMYFCASSAGGYEKLFFGSGTQLSVL.

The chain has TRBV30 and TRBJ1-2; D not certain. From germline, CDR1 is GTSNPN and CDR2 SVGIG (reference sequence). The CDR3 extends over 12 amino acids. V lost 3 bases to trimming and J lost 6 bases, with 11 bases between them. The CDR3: CAWSEYMDGYTF. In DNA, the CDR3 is TGTGCCTGGAGCGAGTATATGGATGGCTACACCTTC.

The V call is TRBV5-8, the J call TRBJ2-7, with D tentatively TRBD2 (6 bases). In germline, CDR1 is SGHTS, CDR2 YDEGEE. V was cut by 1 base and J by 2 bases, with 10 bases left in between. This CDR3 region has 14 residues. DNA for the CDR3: TGTGCCAGCAGCTTGTGGCCGGGGGCCTACGAGCAGTACTTC. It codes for CASSLWPGAYEQYF. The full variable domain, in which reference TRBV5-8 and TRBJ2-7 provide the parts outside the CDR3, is EAGVTQSPTHLIKTRGQQATLRCSPISGHTSVYWYQQALGLGLQFLLWYDEGEERNRGNFPPRFSGRQFPNYSSELNVNALELEDSALYLCASSLWPGAYEQYFGPGTRLTVT.

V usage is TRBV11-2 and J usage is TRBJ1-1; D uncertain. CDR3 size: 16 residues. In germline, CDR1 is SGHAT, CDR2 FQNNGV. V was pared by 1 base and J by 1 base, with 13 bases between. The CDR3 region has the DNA TGTGCCAGCAGCTTAGGGGCACCCCACCGGAACACTGAAGCTTTCTTT. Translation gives CASSLGAPHRNTEAFF.

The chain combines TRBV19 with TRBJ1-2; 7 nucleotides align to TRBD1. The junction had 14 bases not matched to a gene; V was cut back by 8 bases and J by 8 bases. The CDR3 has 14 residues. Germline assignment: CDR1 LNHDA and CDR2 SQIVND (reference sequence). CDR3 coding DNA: TGTGCCAGTCCGAGAGACAGGGCCACGTTCGGCTACACCTTC. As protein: CASPRDRATFGYTF.

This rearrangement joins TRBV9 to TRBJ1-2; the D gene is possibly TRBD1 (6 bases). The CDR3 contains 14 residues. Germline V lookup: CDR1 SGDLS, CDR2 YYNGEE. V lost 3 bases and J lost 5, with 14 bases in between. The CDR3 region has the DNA TGTGCCAGCAGCGCCGATACAGGGATTTATGGCTACACCTTC. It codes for CASSADTGIYGYTF.

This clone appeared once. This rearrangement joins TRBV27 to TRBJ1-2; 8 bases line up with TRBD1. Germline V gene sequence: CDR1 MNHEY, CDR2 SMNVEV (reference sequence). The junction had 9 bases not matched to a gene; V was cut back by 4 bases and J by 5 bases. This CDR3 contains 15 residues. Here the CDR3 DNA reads TGTGCCAGCAGTTCAGGACAGGGCGGGGTTTATGGCTACACCTTC. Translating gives CASSSGQGGVYGYTF.

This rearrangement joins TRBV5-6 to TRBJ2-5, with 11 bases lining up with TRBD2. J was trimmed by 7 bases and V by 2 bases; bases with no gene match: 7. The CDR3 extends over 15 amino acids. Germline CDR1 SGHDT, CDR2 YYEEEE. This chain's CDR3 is CASSLLAGVPGTQYF. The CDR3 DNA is TGTGCCAGCAGCTTACTAGCGGGGGTGCCGGGGACCCAGTACTTC.

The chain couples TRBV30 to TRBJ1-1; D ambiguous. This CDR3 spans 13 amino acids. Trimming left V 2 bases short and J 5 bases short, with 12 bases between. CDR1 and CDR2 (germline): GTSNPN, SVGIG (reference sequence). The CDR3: CAWSRTGGTEAFF. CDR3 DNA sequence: TGTGCCTGGAGTAGGACCGGCGGGACTGAAGCTTTCTTT.

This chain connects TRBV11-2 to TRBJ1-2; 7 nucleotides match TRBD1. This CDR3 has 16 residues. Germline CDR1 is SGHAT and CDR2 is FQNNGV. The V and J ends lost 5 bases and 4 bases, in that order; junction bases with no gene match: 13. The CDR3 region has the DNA TGTGCCAGCAGCGGGCCGGGACAGACACTTCTCTATGGCTACACCTTC. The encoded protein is CASSGPGQTLLYGYTF.

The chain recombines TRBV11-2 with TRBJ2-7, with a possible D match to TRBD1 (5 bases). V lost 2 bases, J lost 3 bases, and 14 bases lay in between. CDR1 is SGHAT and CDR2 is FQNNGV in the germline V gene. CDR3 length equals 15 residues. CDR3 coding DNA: TGTGCCAGCAGCTTATATGCAGGGATGGGCTACGAGCAGTACTTC. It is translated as CASSLYAGMGYEQYF.

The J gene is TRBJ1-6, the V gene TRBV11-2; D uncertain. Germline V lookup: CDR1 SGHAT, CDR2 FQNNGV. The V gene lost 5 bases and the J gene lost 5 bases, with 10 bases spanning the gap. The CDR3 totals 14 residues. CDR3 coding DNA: TGTGCCAGCAGCAACCAAGGAGATAATTCACCCCTCCACTTT. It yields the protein CASSNQGDNSPLHF.

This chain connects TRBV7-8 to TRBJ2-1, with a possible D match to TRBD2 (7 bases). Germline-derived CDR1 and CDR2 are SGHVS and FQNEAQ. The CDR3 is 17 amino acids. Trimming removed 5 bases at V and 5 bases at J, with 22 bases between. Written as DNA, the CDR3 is TGTGCCAGCAGCCCAAGAGAGGCTTGGGGGGGCCACAATGAGCAGTTCTTC. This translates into CASSPREAWGGHNEQFF.